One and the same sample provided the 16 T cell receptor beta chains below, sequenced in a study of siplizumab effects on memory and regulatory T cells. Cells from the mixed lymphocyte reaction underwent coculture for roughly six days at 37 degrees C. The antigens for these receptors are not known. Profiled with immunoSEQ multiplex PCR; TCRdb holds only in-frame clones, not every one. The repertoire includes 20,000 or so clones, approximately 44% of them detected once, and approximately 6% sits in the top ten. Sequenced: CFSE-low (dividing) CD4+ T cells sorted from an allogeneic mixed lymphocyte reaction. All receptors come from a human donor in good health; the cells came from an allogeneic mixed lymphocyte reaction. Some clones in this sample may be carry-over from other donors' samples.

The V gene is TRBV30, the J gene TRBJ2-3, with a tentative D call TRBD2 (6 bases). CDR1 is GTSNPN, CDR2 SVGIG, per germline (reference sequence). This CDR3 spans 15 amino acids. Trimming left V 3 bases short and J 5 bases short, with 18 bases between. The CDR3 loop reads CAWSPRGLLGDTQYF. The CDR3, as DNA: TGTGCCTGGAGCCCTCGGGGACTGCTCGGAGATACGCAGTATTTT.

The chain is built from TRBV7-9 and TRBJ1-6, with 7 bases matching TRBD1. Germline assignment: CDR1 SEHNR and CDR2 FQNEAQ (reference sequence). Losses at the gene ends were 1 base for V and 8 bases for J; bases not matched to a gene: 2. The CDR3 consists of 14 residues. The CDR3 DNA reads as TGTGCCAGCAGCTTAGAGGGGGCTTATTCACCCCTCCACTTT. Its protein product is CASSLEGAYSPLHF.

The CDR3 protein is CASTEGRGYTF. CDR3 coding DNA: TGTGCCAGCACCGAAGGTCGGGGCTACACCTTC. V usage is TRBV6-6 and J usage is TRBJ1-2; no reliable D call. Trimming shortened V by 7 bases and J by 8 bases, and 11 bases separated the two germline ends. Per germline, CDR1 MNHNY and CDR2 SVGAGI (reference sequence). The CDR3 runs to 11 residues.

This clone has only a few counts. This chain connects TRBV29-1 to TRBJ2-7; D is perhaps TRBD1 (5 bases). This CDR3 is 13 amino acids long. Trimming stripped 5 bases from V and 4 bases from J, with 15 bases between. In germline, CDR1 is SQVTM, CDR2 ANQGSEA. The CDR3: CSVYVLGAYEQYF. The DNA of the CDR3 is TGCAGCGTTTATGTGCTAGGGGCTTACGAGCAGTACTTC.

In DNA, the CDR3 is TGTGCCAGCAGCCAAGGAACCACTAACTACGGGAAACTCAATGAGCAGTTCTTC. Translated, it gives CASSQGTTNYGKLNEQFF. The chain employs TRBV4-2 and TRBJ2-1; tentative D call: TRBD2 (5 bases). Germline CDR1 LGHNA, CDR2 YNFKEQ. This CDR3 has 18 residues. Deletions cut 1 base from V and 6 bases from J, with 22 bases between.

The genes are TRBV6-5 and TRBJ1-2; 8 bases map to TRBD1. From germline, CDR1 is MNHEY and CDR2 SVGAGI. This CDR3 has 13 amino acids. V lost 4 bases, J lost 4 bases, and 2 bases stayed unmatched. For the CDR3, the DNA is TGTGCCAGCAGTTTCGGACAGGGCTATGGCTACACCTTC. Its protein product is CASSFGQGYGYTF.

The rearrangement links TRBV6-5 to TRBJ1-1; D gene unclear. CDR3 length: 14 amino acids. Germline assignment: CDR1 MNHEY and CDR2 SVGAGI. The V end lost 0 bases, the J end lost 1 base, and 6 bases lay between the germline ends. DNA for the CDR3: TGTGCCAGCAGTTACTCAACGGCGAACACTGAAGCTTTCTTT. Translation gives CASSYSTANTEAFF.

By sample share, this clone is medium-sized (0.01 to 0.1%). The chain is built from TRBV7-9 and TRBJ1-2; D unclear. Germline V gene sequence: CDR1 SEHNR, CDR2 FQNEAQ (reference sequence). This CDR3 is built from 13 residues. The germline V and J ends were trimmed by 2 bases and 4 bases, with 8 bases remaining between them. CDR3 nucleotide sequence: TGTGCCAGCAGCTTATGGGAGACCTATGGCTACACCTTC. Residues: CASSLWETYGYTF.

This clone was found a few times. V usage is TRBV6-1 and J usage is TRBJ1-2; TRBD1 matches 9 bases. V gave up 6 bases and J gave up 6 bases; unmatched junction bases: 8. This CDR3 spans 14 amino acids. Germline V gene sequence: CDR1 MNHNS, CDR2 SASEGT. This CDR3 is CASRTETGGDGYTF. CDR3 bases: TGTGCCAGCAGGACAGAAACAGGGGGCGATGGCTACACCTTC.

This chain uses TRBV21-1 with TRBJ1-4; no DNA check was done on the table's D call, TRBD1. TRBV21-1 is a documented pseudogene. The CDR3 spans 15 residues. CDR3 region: CASSKVHQTDEKLFF. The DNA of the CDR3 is TGTGCCAGCAGCAAAGTTCACCAGACAGATGAAAAACTGTTTTTT.

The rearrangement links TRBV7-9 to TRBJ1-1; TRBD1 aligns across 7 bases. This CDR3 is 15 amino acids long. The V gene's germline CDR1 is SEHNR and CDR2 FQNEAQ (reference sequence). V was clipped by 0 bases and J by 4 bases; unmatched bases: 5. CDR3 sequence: CASSLARQGGTEAFF. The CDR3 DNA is TGTGCCAGCAGCTTAGCTCGACAGGGTGGCACTGAAGCTTTCTTT.

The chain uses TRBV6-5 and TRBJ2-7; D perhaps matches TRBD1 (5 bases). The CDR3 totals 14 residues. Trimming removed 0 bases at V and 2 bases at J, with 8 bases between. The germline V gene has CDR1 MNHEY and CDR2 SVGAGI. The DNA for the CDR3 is TGTGCCAGCAGTTACTCCGACAGTACCTACGAGCAGTACTTC. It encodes CASSYSDSTYEQYF.

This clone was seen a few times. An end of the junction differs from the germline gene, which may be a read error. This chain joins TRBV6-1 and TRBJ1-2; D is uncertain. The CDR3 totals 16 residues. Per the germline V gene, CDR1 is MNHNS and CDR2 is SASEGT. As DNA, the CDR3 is TGTGCCATCAGTGCCGCGGATCTACTAGGTGACTATGGCTACACCTTC. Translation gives CAISAADLLGDYGYTF.

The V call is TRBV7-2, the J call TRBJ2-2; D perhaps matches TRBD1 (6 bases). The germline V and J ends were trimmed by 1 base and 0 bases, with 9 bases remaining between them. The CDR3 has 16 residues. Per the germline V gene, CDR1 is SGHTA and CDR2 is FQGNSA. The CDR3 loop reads CASSLVAGANTGELFF. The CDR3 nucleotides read TGTGCCAGCAGCTTAGTTGCAGGGGCGAACACCGGGGAGCTGTTTTTT.

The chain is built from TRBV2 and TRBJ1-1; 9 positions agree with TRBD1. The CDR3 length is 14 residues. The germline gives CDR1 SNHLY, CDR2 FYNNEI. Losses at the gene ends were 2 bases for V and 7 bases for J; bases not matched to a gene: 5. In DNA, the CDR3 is TGTGCCAGCAGTGAAAGGGGACAGGGCGATGAAGCTTTCTTT. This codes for CASSERGQGDEAFF.

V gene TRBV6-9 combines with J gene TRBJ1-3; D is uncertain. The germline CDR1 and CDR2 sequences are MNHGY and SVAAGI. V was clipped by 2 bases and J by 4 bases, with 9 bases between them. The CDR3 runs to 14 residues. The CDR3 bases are TGTGCCAGCAGTTATCTCCTTTCCGGAAACACCATATATTTT. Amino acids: CASSYLLSGNTIYF.